This TCR beta chain came from a study of blood T cell repertoires in COVID-19. Whole-study context: Sources were T cells, B-cell-depleted T cells, or PBMCs; the material itself was cDNA or gDNA.

This CDR3 region has 14 residues. The junction had 4 bases not matched to a gene; V was cut back by 3 bases and J by 3 bases. Germline CDR1 reads GTSNPN; CDR2 reads SVGIG (reference sequence). Per the original methods: Estimated nucleated cell counts came from reference gene primer amplification. This table comes from immunoSEQ multiplex PCR, and its TCRdb copy is limited to in-frame clones, with some not included. V and J calls and clone size follow that table, whereas D and trimming were derived from the DNA. The top ten clones hold 5.5% to 7.5% of a sample with 65,000 to 85,000 clones, about 86% of them seen once. The Seattle patients, enrolled during active infection, were followed longitudinally.

Sequenced: peripheral blood. This clonotype originated in an elderly man with COVID-19, enrolled during active disease. The J gene is TRBJ1-5, the V gene TRBV30, with 8 bases fitting TRBD1. This chain's CDR3 is CAWSPDRANQPQHF. The DNA for the CDR3 is TGTGCCTGGAGCCCGGACAGGGCCAATCAGCCCCAGCATTTT.